This TCR beta chain was recorded in a study of T cells after posttransplantation cyclophosphamide. Sampled 1 year posttransplant, controls received myeloablative marrow transplants, methotrexate and a calcineurin inhibitor. Sequencing was performed with immunoSEQ multiplex PCR; in TCRdb, only in-frame clones are kept and a portion is missing. The table lists about 21,000 clones, 80% to 90% of them singletons. As for this clone: Its matching antigen is unknown.

This CDR3 comprises 19 residues. Germline loops: CDR1 SQVTM, CDR2 ANQGSEA. The V end was cut by 1 base, the J end by 0 bases, with 22 bases between. The study's findings and limits: Recipient CMV seropositivity and CMV reactivation strongly tracked TRB clonality. TRB overlap between skin or GI tissue T cells and blood was limited. Later post-transplant blood repertoires were often dominated by donor CD8+ memory clones.

The material sequenced was PBMCs, taken around 53 weeks after allogeneic stem cell transplant with calcineurin inhibitor and methotrexate. J is TRBJ2-1 and V is TRBV29-1; no firm D call. The TCR was taken from a female patient in her thirties or forties who received an allogeneic stem cell transplant from an unrelated donor, was CMV-positive, and had acute and chronic GVHD. Among the T cells, some may be from the graft donor. The chain's CDR3 is CSVEVWYALRDSSYNEQFF. As DNA, the CDR3 is TGCAGCGTTGAAGTGTGGTATGCCCTCCGCGATAGCTCCTACAATGAGCAGTTCTTC.